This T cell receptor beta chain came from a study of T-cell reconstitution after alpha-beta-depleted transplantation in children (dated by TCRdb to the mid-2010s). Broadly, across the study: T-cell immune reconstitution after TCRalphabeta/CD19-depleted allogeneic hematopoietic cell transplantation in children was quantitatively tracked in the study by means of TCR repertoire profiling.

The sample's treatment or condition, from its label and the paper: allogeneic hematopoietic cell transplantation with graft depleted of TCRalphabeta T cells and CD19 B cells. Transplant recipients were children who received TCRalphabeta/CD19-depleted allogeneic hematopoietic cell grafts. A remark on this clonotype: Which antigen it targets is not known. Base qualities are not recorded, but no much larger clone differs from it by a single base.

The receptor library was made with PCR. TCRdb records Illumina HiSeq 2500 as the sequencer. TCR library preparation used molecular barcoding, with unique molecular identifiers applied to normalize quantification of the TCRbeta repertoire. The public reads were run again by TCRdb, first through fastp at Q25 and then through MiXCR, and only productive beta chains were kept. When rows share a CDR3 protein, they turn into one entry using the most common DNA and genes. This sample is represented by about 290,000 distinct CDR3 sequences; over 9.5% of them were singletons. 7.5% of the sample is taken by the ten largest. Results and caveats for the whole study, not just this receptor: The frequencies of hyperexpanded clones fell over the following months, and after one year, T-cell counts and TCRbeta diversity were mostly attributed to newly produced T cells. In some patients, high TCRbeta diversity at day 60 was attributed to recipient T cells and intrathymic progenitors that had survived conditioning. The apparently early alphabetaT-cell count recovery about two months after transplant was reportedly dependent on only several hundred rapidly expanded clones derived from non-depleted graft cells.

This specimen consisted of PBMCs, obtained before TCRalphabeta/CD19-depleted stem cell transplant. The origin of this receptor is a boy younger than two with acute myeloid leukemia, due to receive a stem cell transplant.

Here the CDR3 is given as CASSQSELDTQYF. The DNA reads TGCGCCAGCAGTCAATCAGAATTGGATACGCAGTATTTT. The chain employs TRBV23-1 and TRBJ2-3, with no confidently assigned D gene. TRBV23-1 is recorded as an ORF, its role being uncertain. V is cut by 0 bases and J by 6 bases, and the space between the germline ends is 7 bases. Taken from cysteine to phenylalanine, the CDR3 has 13 residues. Just the 39-base CDR3 DNA is kept, in frame starting at base 1.